Listed below are T cell receptor beta chains from one sample, sequenced in a study of Ad26.COV2.S vaccination and SARS-CoV-2 variants. Produced via immunoSEQ multiplex PCR; TCRdb's table is partial and in-frame only. The profile covers roughly 400,000 clones, with about 92% appearing a single time and approximately 1.7% taken by the ten largest. The source was peripheral blood, collected in a trial of Ad26.COV2.S vaccine versus placebo. The receptors originated from a person between 18 and 59 years old who received the Ad26.COV2.S COVID-19 vaccine or a placebo. Each CDR3 is given with its conserved first and last residue. A D gene is named only where the DNA matches it firmly. Clone size appears in some rows only: once, few, many, or a class for an expanded clone.

j_gene	v_gene	abundance	d_gene	CDR3aa	CDR3nt
TRBJ2-1	TRBV7-2	-	-	CASSLAPSNEQFF	TGTGCCAGCAGCTTAGCGCCAAGCAATGAGCAGTTCTTC
TRBJ1-1	TRBV7-2	-	TRBD1	CASSFLGQGLGTEAFF	TGTGCCAGCAGCTTCCTCGGACAGGGTTTAGGCACTGAAGCTTTCTTT
TRBJ2-7	TRBV30	-	-	CAHTSIPSYEQYF	TGTGCCCACACGTCCATTCCCAGTTACGAGCAGTACTTC
TRBJ2-3	TRBV10-3	-	-	CALRSTQVVDTQYF	TGTGCCCTTAGATCGACCCAAGTAGTAGATACGCAGTATTTT
TRBJ2-4	TRBV19	-	-	CASSRPGARNIQYF	TGTGCCAGTAGTAGGCCGGGGGCGAGGAACATTCAGTACTTC
TRBJ1-5	TRBV4-1	-	TRBD1	CASSQSRGNQPQHF	TGCGCCAGCAGCCAGAGCAGGGGGAATCAGCCCCAGCATTTT
TRBJ2-7	TRBV30	-	-	CAWSVPRLVSYEQYF	TGTGCCTGGAGTGTTCCCCGACTAGTCTCCTACGAGCAGTACTTC
TRBJ2-7	TRBV27	-	-	CASRVDRSSYEQYF	TGTGCCAGCAGGGTTGACAGAAGCTCCTACGAGCAGTACTTC
TRBJ1-2	TRBV5-1	-	TRBD1	CASSEQGPQDYGYTF	TGCGCCAGCAGCGAACAGGGGCCTCAGGACTATGGCTACACCTTC
TRBJ2-4	TRBV9	-	-	CASSVDPKNIQYF	TGTGCCAGCAGCGTAGATCCCAAAAACATTCAGTACTTC
TRBJ1-6	TRBV4-3	-	-	CASSQDRDTGNSPLHF	TGCGCCAGCAGCCAAGATCGGGATACAGGAAATTCACCCCTCCACTTT
TRBJ1-5	TRBV5-1	-	TRBD1	CASSPWDSYNQPQHF	TGCGCCAGCAGCCCCTGGGACAGCTACAATCAGCCCCAGCATTTT
TRBJ1-5	TRBV6-2/TRBV6-3	-	-	CASSGGPTGYNQPQHF	TGTGCCAGCAGTGGAGGACCCACAGGTTACAATCAGCCCCAGCATTTT
TRBJ1-2	TRBV21-1	-	-	CASSILDGTGGSGYTF	TGTGCCAGCAGCATCCTTGACGGGACAGGGGGCTCCGGCTACACCTTC
TRBJ1-5	TRBV3-1/TRBV3-2	-	-	CASSQAGNQPQHF	TGTGCCAGCAGCCAAGCGGGCAATCAGCCCCAGCATTTT
TRBJ2-1	TRBV11-3	-	TRBD2	CASSLDRLAGGNNEQFF	TGTGCCAGCAGCTTAGATAGACTAGCGGGGGGGAACAATGAGCAGTTCTTC
TRBJ2-7	TRBV12-3/TRBV12-4	-	-	CASSLWGPYEQYF	TGTGCCAGCAGTTTGTGGGGCCCCTACGAGCAGTACTTC
TRBJ1-2	TRBV6-2/TRBV6-3	-	-	CASSGEGFNYGYTF	TGTGCCAGCAGTGGGGAAGGGTTCAACTATGGCTACACCTTC
TRBJ2-7	TRBV27	-	TRBD2	CASSLAGESYEQYF	TGTGCCAGCAGTTTAGCGGGGGAGTCCTACGAGCAGTACTTC
TRBJ2-7	TRBV28	-	-	CASSSLRTVSYEQYF	TGTGCCAGCAGTTCCCTAAGGACAGTTTCCTACGAGCAGTACTTC
TRBJ1-1	TRBV12-5	-	-	CASGLVINREVAEAFF	TGTGCTAGTGGTTTGGTAATAAACAGGGAGGTCGCTGAAGCTTTCTTT
TRBJ2-3	TRBV9	-	TRBD1	CASSVRQGHDTQYF	TGTGCCAGCAGCGTTCGACAGGGCCACGATACGCAGTATTTT
TRBJ2-7	TRBV27	once	-	CASSPQPGISYEQYF	TGTGCCAGCAGTCCCCAACCAGGGATCTCCTACGAGCAGTACTTC
TRBJ1-5	TRBV7-9	-	-	CASSLGDAGNQPQHF	TGTGCCAGCAGCTTGGGGGATGCTGGCAATCAGCCCCAGCATTTT
TRBJ1-3	TRBV7-2	-	TRBD1	CASSLSRGRGNTIYF	TGTGCCAGCAGCTTAAGCAGGGGGCGGGGAAACACCATATATTTT
TRBJ2-2	TRBV15	-	-	CATSRALPGELFF	TGTGCCACCAGCAGAGCTCTCCCCGGGGAGCTGTTTTTT
TRBJ2-1	TRBV4-3	-	-	CASSQEGLGIGNEQFF	TGCGCCAGCAGCCAAGAAGGATTAGGGATAGGCAATGAGCAGTTCTTC
TRBJ2-1	TRBV7-6	-	TRBD2	CASSLSPLAGGSYNEQFF	TGTGCCAGCAGCTTAAGTCCGCTAGCGGGGGGAAGTTACAATGAGCAGTTCTTC
TRBJ1-2	TRBV18	-	-	CASSQTPEGYTF	TGTGCCAGCTCTCAAACTCCTGAGGGCTACACCTTC
TRBJ2-3	TRBV9	-	-	CASSVAGYTQYF	TGTGCCAGCAGCGTAGCGGGTTATACGCAGTATTTT
TRBJ2-7	TRBV28	-	-	CASSHRVWQADYEQYF	TGTGCCAGCAGTCACCGCGTCTGGCAGGCCGACTACGAGCAGTACTTC
TRBJ2-2	TRBV6-2/TRBV6-3	-	-	CASSYGPQVTGELFF	TGTGCCAGCAGTTACGGTCCACAGGTCACCGGGGAGCTGTTTTTT
TRBJ1-3	TRBV28	-	-	CATRGFLGLPSGNTIYF	TGTGCCACACGGGGGTTTTTGGGATTGCCCTCTGGAAACACCATATATTTT
TRBJ1-2	TRBV11-2	-	-	CASSSLDKNYGYTF	TGTGCCAGCAGCTCCCTGGACAAAAACTATGGCTACACCTTC
TRBJ2-1	TRBV30	-	-	CAGISSANRDEQFF	TGTGCCGGGATTTCTAGCGCTAATAGGGATGAGCAGTTCTTC
TRBJ2-5	TRBV23-1	-	TRBD2	CASSQSMTSGGSQETQYF	TGCGCCAGCAGTCAATCGATGACTAGCGGGGGGTCCCAAGAGACCCAGTACTTC
TRBJ2-3	TRBV14	-	TRBD2	CASSIYSGDTDTQYF	TGTGCCAGCAGCATCTATAGCGGGGACACAGATACGCAGTATTTT
TRBJ2-7	TRBV29-1	-	-	CSAGPISSYEQYF	TGCAGCGCGGGCCCCATCAGCTCCTACGAGCAGTACTTC
TRBJ2-1	TRBV6-2/TRBV6-3	-	-	CASSLDSYPYNEQFF	TGTGCCAGCAGCCTCGACAGTTACCCTTACAATGAGCAGTTCTTC
TRBJ2-1	TRBV6-1	once	TRBD2	CASSSTSGGAGEQFF	TGTGCCAGCAGCTCGACTAGCGGGGGGGCCGGGGAGCAGTTCTTC
TRBJ1-6	TRBV5-1	-	-	CASSLRRGNSPLHF	TGCGCCAGCAGCTTGAGAAGAGGGAATTCACCCCTCCACTTT
TRBJ2-7	TRBV20-1	-	TRBD2	CSARGGYEQYF	TGCAGTGCCCGGGGGGGGTACGAGCAGTACTTC